This T cell receptor (beta chain) is from a study of metastatic and nonmetastatic thyroid tumors. As for the study in general: Malignant and benign thyroid patients had repertoires compared in peripheral blood and tumor or nodule tissue. General study points: A significant increase in TCR beta diversity was reportedly seen in malignant thyroid tumors relative to benign nodules, in blood and tumor.

This clone was detected a few times. Its antigen is not identified. In the original workflow: Differences in CDR3 between clinicopathological groups were drawn on to build a classifier intended to discriminate distant-metastatic papillary thyroid cancer patients. TCRdb re-called clones from the PCR reads using MiXCR. The V and J calls reflect TCRdb's pipeline rather than the authors' work. Seen here are roughly 6,200 clones, approximately 32% observed once, and the top ten hold 18%. Looked up from germline, CDR1 is SEHNR and CDR2 is FQNEAQ (reference sequence). The CDR3 covers 15 residues. V shed 8 bases, J shed 3 bases, and the junction held 7 bases outside the gene matches. Patients were all untreated before their thyroid surgery.

This receptor was obtained from a female donor with papillary thyroid cancer or a benign thyroid nodule (not recorded which). Some clones in this sample may be carry-over from other donors' samples. The sample comprised adjacent normal tissue. The gene calls are TRBV7-9 and TRBJ1-3; 10 nucleotides line up with TRBD1. CDR3 in amino acids: CASHVGTGVGNTIYF. The CDR3 DNA sequence: TGTGCCAGCCACGTAGGGACAGGGGTTGGAAACACCATATATTTT.